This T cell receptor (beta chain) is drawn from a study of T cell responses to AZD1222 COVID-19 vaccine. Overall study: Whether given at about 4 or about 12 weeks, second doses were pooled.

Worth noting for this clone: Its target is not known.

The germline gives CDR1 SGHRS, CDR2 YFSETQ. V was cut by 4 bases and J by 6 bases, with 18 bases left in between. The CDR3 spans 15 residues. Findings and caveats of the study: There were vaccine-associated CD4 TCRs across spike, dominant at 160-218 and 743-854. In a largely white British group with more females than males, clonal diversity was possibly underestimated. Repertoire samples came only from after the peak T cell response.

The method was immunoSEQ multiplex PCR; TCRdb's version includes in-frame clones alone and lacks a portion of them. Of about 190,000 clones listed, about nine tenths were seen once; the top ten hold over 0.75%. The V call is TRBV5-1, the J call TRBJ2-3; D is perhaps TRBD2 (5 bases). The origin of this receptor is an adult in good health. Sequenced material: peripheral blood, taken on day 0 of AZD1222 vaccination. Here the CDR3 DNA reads TGCGCCAGCAGCCCACCTAGCCCTCCGCGGGATACGCAGTATTTT. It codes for CASSPPSPPRDTQYF.